This TCR beta chain derives from a study of shared clonotypes between healthy human individuals. The method was immunoSEQ multiplex PCR; TCRdb's version includes in-frame clones alone and lacks a portion of them. This repertoire shows under 1,100,000 clones, 75% to 85% found once; its top ten account for roughly 0.61%. Germline V CDR1 and CDR2: SGHAT, FQDESV (reference sequence). V lost 1 base, J lost 8 bases, and 6 bases stayed unmatched. The CDR3 runs 15 residues. This chain connects TRBV11-1 to TRBJ2-4; TRBD1 aligns across 9 bases. The sequence was obtained from a man younger than 35 in good health. Some clones in this sample may be carry-over from other donors' samples. Sequenced: memory CD4+ T cells from PBMCs. This sample's subset: CD45RA-negative fraction. The chain's CDR3 is CASSLGGTGRDIQYF. In DNA, the CDR3 is TGTGCCAGCAGCTTAGGGGGGACAGGGAGAGACATTCAGTACTTC.